The 15 T cell receptor beta chains reported below all come from one sample, sequenced in a study of human T cells and chemical hapten exposure. TCRdb redid the calling of the RACE reads with MiXCR, one entry per CDR3 protein. The sample has tens of thousands of distinct CDR3 sequences; 9.5% to 10% are singletons. Regarding time point: pre-sensitization, week 0. The sample's treatment: therapeutic diphenylcyclopropenone sensitization with weekly scalp DPC. The starting material, unfractionated whole blood, was used for total RNA extraction. Source: whole blood, taken in connection with sensitization to the hapten diphenylcyclopropenone (DPC). These receptors were taken from a woman under 40 with alopecia areata. Some clones in this sample may be carry-over from other donors' samples.

This clonotype appeared a few times. The genes are TRBV7-9 and TRBJ1-1; no clear D gene. V dropped 5 bases and J dropped 6 bases, with 13 bases sitting between them. This CDR3 has 13 residues. The germline CDR1 and CDR2 sequences are SEHNR and FQNEAQ (reference sequence). CDR3 coding DNA: TGTGCCAGCAGCCCAAGGGATGACGCTGAAGCTTTCTTT. Translation: CASSPRDDAEAFF.

This clonotype was detected only a few times. V usage is TRBV6-6 and J usage is TRBJ2-4; no reliable D call. Trimming shortened V by 5 bases and J by 5 bases, and 4 bases separated the two germline ends. The CDR3 runs to 11 residues. Germline V gives CDR1 MNHNY, CDR2 SVGAGI (reference sequence). CDR3 nucleotides: TGTGCCAGCAGTAACCAAAACATTCAGTACTTC. This gives the protein CASSNQNIQYF.

This clonotype was recorded a few times. The V call is TRBV28, the J call TRBJ1-3; D is perhaps TRBD1 (6 bases). Germline V gives CDR1 MDHEN, CDR2 SYDVKM. Trimming took off 1 base at V and 4 bases at J, with 8 bases between the two ends. The CDR3 loop spans 14 amino acids. CDR3: CASSLLGGGNTIYF. The DNA of the CDR3 is TGTGCCAGCAGTTTATTGGGGGGCGGAAACACCATATATTTT.

This clonotype was seen a handful of times. The V call is TRBV12-3 or TRBV12-4, the J call TRBJ2-2, with 8 bases fitting TRBD1. The CDR3 runs to 16 residues. Unmatched junction bases numbered 10, after V lost 5 bases and J lost 5 bases. CDR3 amino acids: CASSKSQGARTGELFF. CDR3 sequence (DNA): TGTGCCAGCAGTAAATCGCAGGGGGCGAGGACCGGGGAGCTGTTTTTT.

The rearrangement uses TRBV28 and TRBJ1-2; perhaps TRBD1 as D (5 bases). Germline CDR1 MDHEN, CDR2 SYDVKM. V gave up 4 bases and J gave up 3 bases, with 12 bases separating them. CDR3 length: 14 amino acids. CDR3 DNA: TGTGCCAGCAGTTCTGGGGGATACGACTATGGCTACACCTTC. Residues: CASSSGGYDYGYTF.

V usage is TRBV29-1 and J usage is TRBJ1-1; D is ambiguous. The V and J ends lost 3 bases and 4 bases respectively, with 12 bases between them. The CDR3 is 13 residues long. Germline CDR1 SQVTM, CDR2 ANQGSEA. CDR3 sequence: CSVDRPSPTEAFF. Here the CDR3 DNA reads TGCAGCGTTGACCGCCCTTCGCCCACTGAAGCTTTCTTT.

This chain joins TRBV5-4 and TRBJ2-3; no reliable D call. The CDR3 consists of 15 residues. Germline V gene data show CDR1 as SGHNT and CDR2 as YYREEE (reference sequence). Trimming shortened V by 1 base and J by 1 base, and 10 bases separated the two germline ends. The CDR3 sequence: CASSLRHVGTDTQYF. For the CDR3, the DNA is TGTGCCAGCAGCTTGCGACACGTAGGCACAGATACGCAGTATTTT.

This clonotype showed up many times. The chain carries TRBV2 and TRBJ1-6, with 7 bases lining up with TRBD1. This CDR3 has 13 residues. Germline loops: CDR1 SNHLY, CDR2 FYNNEI. V lost 1 base to trimming and J lost 13 bases; unmatched junction nucleotides: 4. This CDR3 is CASSEVRGRPLHF. Written as DNA, the CDR3 is TGTGCCAGCAGTGAAGTAAGGGGGCGCCCCCTCCACTTT.

The chain links TRBV6-2 or TRBV6-3 to TRBJ2-1; D is ambiguous. This CDR3 contains 15 residues. Trimming removed 5 bases from V and 1 base from J, with 12 bases in between. Germline-derived CDR1 and CDR2 are MNHEY and SVGEGT. In nucleotides, the CDR3 is TGTGCCAGCAGTGGGCTGAAACTATCCTACAATGAGCAGTTCTTC. This gives the protein CASSGLKLSYNEQFF.

The table lists this clonotype with a few counts. The V and J genes are TRBV28 and TRBJ2-7; 7 bases fit TRBD1. With V trimmed by 3 bases and J by 1 base, 6 bases remained unmatched. CDR3 length: 15 residues. Germline V CDR1 and CDR2: MDHEN, SYDVKM. CDR3 nucleotide sequence: TGTGCCAGCAGTTTGACCTCGACAGGGTCCTACGAGCAGTACTTC. Protein sequence: CASSLTSTGSYEQYF.

This clonotype has at least ten counts. This chain uses TRBV18 with TRBJ1-5; D not resolved. Germline CDR1 and CDR2: KGHSH and LQKENI. Trimming shortened V by 2 bases and J by 3 bases, and 5 bases separated the two germline ends. The CDR3 totals 13 residues. The CDR3 sequence is CASSPGVNQPQHF. The CDR3 DNA sequence: TGTGCCAGCTCACCAGGGGTCAATCAGCCCCAGCATTTT.

The gene calls are TRBV7-2 and TRBJ2-1; D gene ambiguous. Trimming cost V 3 bases and J 8 bases, with 5 bases left between them. The length of the CDR3 is 11 residues. Germline-derived CDR1 and CDR2 are SGHTA and FQGNSA. CDR3 DNA: TGTGCCAGCAGCTTTGGTGATGAGCAGTTCTTC. Translated: CASSFGDEQFF.

The table lists this clonotype with a few counts. The chain employs TRBV5-1 and TRBJ2-5; 7 bases line up with TRBD2. With V trimmed by 4 bases and J by 4 bases, 10 bases remained unmatched. Per germline, CDR1 SGHRS and CDR2 YFSETQ. This CDR3 region has 15 residues. The CDR3 loop reads CASSRTRGGRETQYF. DNA for the CDR3: TGCGCCAGCAGCCGCACCCGCGGGGGACGAGAGACCCAGTACTTC. Filled out from reference TRBV5-1 and TRBJ2-5, the complete variable domain reads KAGVTQTPRYLIKTRGQQVTLSCSPISGHRSVSWYQQTPGQGLQFLFEYFSETQRNKGNFPGRFSGRQFSNSRSEMNVSTLELGDSALYLCASSRTRGGRETQYFGPGTRLLVL.

This clonotype has just a few counts. This chain joins TRBV5-1 and TRBJ1-5; TRBD1 might be the D (5 bases). In germline, CDR1 is SGHRS, CDR2 YFSETQ. The V end lost 0 bases, the J end lost 2 bases, and 9 bases lay between the germline ends. There are 15 residues in the CDR3. CDR3 sequence: CASSLDGGGNQPQHF. The CDR3, as DNA: TGCGCCAGCAGCTTGGACGGGGGAGGCAATCAGCCCCAGCATTTT.

The V and J genes are TRBV18 and TRBJ2-6, with D possibly TRBD1 on 6 matching bases. Trimming removed 3 bases at V and 0 bases at J, with 9 bases between. The germline CDR1 and CDR2 sequences are KGHSH and LQKENI. The CDR3 covers 16 residues. The DNA of the CDR3 is TGTGCCAGCTCACCTGGACAGATCTCTGGGGCCAACGTCCTGACTTTC. Its translation is CASSPGQISGANVLTF.